These 27 T cell receptor beta chains share one sample of origin, sequenced in a study of CD8+ T cells in alopecia areata. It was cDNA, reverse transcribed from extracted RNA, that served as the sequencing template. Repertoires were generated with immunoSEQ multiplex PCR, while TCRdb's copy carries only in-frame clones and drops some. The sample yields 200,000 to 250,000 clones, less than 75% seen once. Treatment in this sample: oral pan-JAK inhibitor, 5-10 mg twice daily. Sequenced material: CD4+ T cells sorted from blood, taken at week 4, from a patient treated with tofacitinib. These receptor sequences come from a human donor with alopecia areata.

This clone was seen only a few times. CDR3 amino acids: CAWSGGRGDTEAFF. Here the CDR3 DNA reads TGTGCCTGGAGTGGGGGGAGAGGGGACACTGAAGCTTTCTTT. The chain joins TRBV30 to TRBJ1-1, with D possibly matching TRBD1 (5 bases). The ends were cut back, 1 base at V and 3 bases at J, with 12 bases in the middle. This CDR3 has 14 residues. CDR1 is GTSNPN, CDR2 SVGIG, per germline (reference sequence).

The V call is TRBV29-1, the J call TRBJ2-2; 7 positions agree with TRBD2. CDR1 and CDR2 (germline): SQVTM, ANQGSEA. J gave up 0 bases and V 1 base, and 14 bases lay outside the gene matches. The CDR3 spans 19 residues. The DNA of the CDR3 is TGCAGCGTTGAAGTGTTTGAGCGGGGACGGCCCGCGAACACCGGGGAGCTGTTTTTT. This sequence encodes CSVEVFERGRPANTGELFF.

This sequence joins TRBV7-2 and TRBJ2-7; tentative D call: TRBD1 (5 bases). The germline CDR1 and CDR2 sequences are SGHTA and FQGNSA. The germline V and J ends were trimmed by 0 bases and 6 bases, with 9 bases remaining between them. The CDR3 runs to 13 residues. The CDR3 coding sequence is TGTGCCAGCAGCTTAGCCACAGGTTTCGAGCAGTACTTC. Its translation is CASSLATGFEQYF.

This clone was recorded a few times. The rearrangement links TRBV7-2 to TRBJ1-6; 8 bases are a match to TRBD1. The ends lost 7 bases at V and 10 bases at J; junction bases unmatched: 12. The CDR3 length is 15 residues. Germline V gene sequence: CDR1 SGHTA, CDR2 FQGNSA. The CDR3: CASNQRQGIRSPLHF. CDR3 DNA sequence: TGTGCCAGCAACCAACGACAGGGGATTAGGTCACCCCTCCACTTT.

The rearrangement joins TRBV7-2 to TRBJ2-3; D is undetermined. CDR3 length: 14 residues. The germline V gene encodes CDR1 SGHTA and CDR2 FQGNSA. Trimming cost V 1 base and J 0 bases, with 5 bases left between them. CDR3 in amino acids: CASSLVPSTDTQYF. The CDR3, as DNA: TGTGCCAGCAGCTTAGTCCCCAGCACAGATACGCAGTATTTT.

Comments on this clone: Within the sample, other DNA sequences also encode this same CDR3. The V call is TRBV5-1, the J call TRBJ2-4; a weak D match, TRBD1 (6 bases). Per the germline V gene, CDR1 is SGHRS and CDR2 is YFSETQ. The CDR3 is made up of 12 amino acids. V lost 2 bases to trimming and J lost 10 bases, with 10 bases between them. In DNA form, the CDR3 reads TGCGCCAGCAGCTTAAACAGGGATATTCAGTACTTC. As protein: CASSLNRDIQYF.

The J gene is TRBJ1-2, the V gene TRBV30, with 7 bases fitting TRBD1. There are 14 residues in the CDR3. V gave up 2 bases and J gave up 8 bases; unmatched junction bases: 11. CDR1 and CDR2 (germline): GTSNPN, SVGIG (reference sequence). The CDR3 DNA reads TGTGCCTGGAGTACAGGGGTAGGCGCTGGGGGCTACACCTTC. It encodes CAWSTGVGAGGYTF.

The V and J genes are TRBV5-6 and TRBJ2-7, with D possibly being TRBD1 or TRBD2 (5 bases each). Trimming cost V 0 bases and J 0 bases, with 10 bases left between them. The CDR3 runs to 15 residues. Per the germline V gene, CDR1 is SGHDT and CDR2 is YYEEEE. The CDR3 sequence: CASSLAEGTSYEQYF. For the CDR3, the DNA is TGTGCCAGCAGCTTGGCCGAGGGGACCTCCTACGAGCAGTACTTC.

In this sample, this clone is medium-sized. The rearrangement joins TRBV6-1 to TRBJ2-6; the D is unclear. From germline, CDR1 is MNHNS and CDR2 SASEGT. This CDR3 is built from 15 residues. V dropped 3 bases and J dropped 0 bases, with 6 bases sitting between them. The CDR3 DNA reads as TGTGCCAGCAGTGATCGTGCCTCTGGGGCCAACGTCCTGACTTTC. Translation: CASSDRASGANVLTF.

This chain uses TRBV4-3 with TRBJ2-4; 7 bases are a match to TRBD2. The CDR3 contains 15 residues. CDR1 and CDR2 (germline): LGHNA, YSLEER. The V segment lost 1 base and the J segment 4 bases; nucleotides outside the gene matches: 4. CDR3 region: CASSQAGLEKNIQYF. DNA for the CDR3: TGCGCCAGCAGCCAAGCCGGACTAGAGAAAAACATTCAGTACTTC.

This chain links TRBV27 with TRBJ2-5; 12 bases are a match to TRBD2. V gave up 6 bases and J gave up 8 bases; unmatched junction bases: 10. The germline gives CDR1 MNHEY, CDR2 SMNVEV (reference sequence). The CDR3 runs 15 residues. The CDR3 loop reads CASSPPASGGATQYF. The DNA for the CDR3 is TGTGCCAGCAGCCCCCCGGCTAGCGGGGGGGCCACCCAGTACTTC.

The V and J genes are TRBV7-2 and TRBJ2-3; 9 bases match TRBD1. The CDR3 contains 15 residues. Trimming cost V 4 bases and J 3 bases; bases outside gene matches: 5. Germline lookup yields CDR1 SGHTA and CDR2 FQGNSA. The CDR3 nucleotides read TGTGCCAGCAGCTCTACAGGGGGCAGGACAGATACGCAGTATTTT. Translating it yields CASSSTGGRTDTQYF.

The gene calls are TRBV27 and TRBJ1-4; weak D call: TRBD1 (6 bases). CDR1 and CDR2 (germline): MNHEY, SMNVEV (reference sequence). V was clipped by 3 bases and J by 8 bases, with 13 bases between them. The length of the CDR3 is 14 residues. The CDR3 region is CASSFYGGGEKLFF. As DNA, the CDR3 is TGTGCCAGCAGTTTCTATGGGGGCGGAGAAAAACTGTTTTTT.

The chain combines TRBV7-9 with TRBJ2-2, with 9 positions matching TRBD2. The trim removed 4 bases at V and 7 bases at J, leaving 4 bases unmatched. The CDR3 has 14 amino acids. Per the germline V gene, CDR1 is SEHNR and CDR2 is FQNEAQ (reference sequence). The CDR3 reads CASSSLAGNGELFF. The DNA of the CDR3 is TGTGCCAGCAGCTCCCTAGCGGGGAACGGGGAGCTGTTTTTT.

This clone was observed a few times. Other DNA sequences in this specimen translate into the identical CDR3. The J gene is TRBJ2-5, the V gene TRBV7-8; unclear D gene. Trimming stripped 4 bases from V and 1 base from J, with 1 base between. The germline CDR1 and CDR2 sequences are SGHVS and FQNEAQ. This CDR3 region has 11 residues. The CDR3 DNA follows: TGTGCCAGCAGCTCCCAAGAGACCCAGTACTTC. It is translated as CASSSQETQYF.

V and J are TRBV25-1 and TRBJ1-4, with 7 nucleotides matching TRBD1. Trimming at V came to 2 bases and at J to 3 bases, leaving 3 bases not matched to a gene. Germline lookup yields CDR1 MGHDK and CDR2 SYGVNS. The CDR3 length is 15 residues. As DNA, the CDR3 is TGTGCCAGCAGTGAAAGACAGGGCCCTAATGAAAAACTGTTTTTT. It is translated as CASSERQGPNEKLFF.

This clone was observed many times. V gene TRBV4-3 combines with J gene TRBJ2-4, with TRBD2 identical over 8 bases. Germline assignment: CDR1 LGHNA and CDR2 YSLEER. Trimming at V came to 3 bases and at J to 9 bases, leaving 10 bases not matched to a gene. The CDR3 covers 15 residues. In nucleotides, the CDR3 is TGCGCCAGCAGCCAGGTTGCCGGACTAGCAGGCATTCAGTACTTC. Translating gives CASSQVAGLAGIQYF.

This clone occurred a few times. This sample includes further DNA sequences coding for the same CDR3. The rearrangement joins TRBV29-1 to TRBJ2-7; D gene uncertain. The germline V gene has CDR1 SQVTM and CDR2 ANQGSEA. The V end lost 3 bases, the J end lost 0 bases, and 6 bases lay between the germline ends. This CDR3 contains 12 residues. In DNA, the CDR3 is TGCAGCGTTGAGCTGGACTCCTACGAGCAGTACTTC. Encoded protein: CSVELDSYEQYF.

This clone was counted only a few times. The rearrangement links TRBV9 to TRBJ1-5; possible D gene TRBD1, 5 bases. CDR3 size: 13 residues. Germline V gives CDR1 SGDLS, CDR2 YYNGEE. V lost 2 bases and J lost 6, with 9 bases in between. This CDR3 is CASSVGGSQPQHF. CDR3 coding DNA: TGTGCCAGCAGCGTTGGGGGGTCTCAGCCCCAGCATTTT.

This chain uses TRBV7-2 with TRBJ1-5, with TRBD1 identical over 7 bases. Per germline, CDR1 SGHTA and CDR2 FQGNSA. The CDR3 runs 16 residues. The junction had 6 bases not matched to a gene; V was cut back by 4 bases and J by 0 bases. CDR3 in DNA: TGTGCCAGCAGCTCCTCCAGGGGGGATAGCAATCAGCCCCAGCATTTT. It encodes CASSSSRGDSNQPQHF.

The V call is TRBV7-8, the J call TRBJ1-5; 7 bases are shared with TRBD1. The germline gives CDR1 SGHVS, CDR2 FQNEAQ. This CDR3 has 17 residues. V was clipped by 5 bases and J by 1 base; unmatched bases: 11. The DNA of the CDR3 is TGTGCCAGCAGCCTCGGATACAGGGGATTAAGCAATCAGCCCCAGCATTTT. Amino acids: CASSLGYRGLSNQPQHF.

The CDR3 DNA follows: TGCAGCGTTGAGTATGGGGGAGGCTACACCTTC. Its protein product is CSVEYGGGYTF. V usage is TRBV29-1 and J usage is TRBJ1-2, with D possibly matching TRBD1 (5 bases). In germline, CDR1 is SQVTM, CDR2 ANQGSEA. Trimming stripped 3 bases from V and 8 bases from J, with 10 bases between. The CDR3 loop spans 11 amino acids.

This chain joins TRBV2 and TRBJ2-3; D is perhaps TRBD2 (7 bases). The germline gives CDR1 SNHLY, CDR2 FYNNEI. V was clipped by 7 bases and J by 2 bases, with 19 bases between them. The CDR3 loop spans 16 amino acids. The CDR3 region has the DNA TGTGCCAGCAAGGGGGTCCCACTAGCGATCACAGATACGCAGTATTTT. Translated: CASKGVPLAITDTQYF.

The V gene is TRBV6-6, the J gene TRBJ2-2; D not resolved. CDR1 is MNHNY and CDR2 is SVGAGI in the germline V gene (reference sequence). The V gene lost 3 bases and the J gene lost 3 bases, with 8 bases spanning the gap. The CDR3 sequence is 14 residues long. CDR3 bases: TGTGCCAGCAGTTATCTGGCAGACACCGGGGAGCTGTTTTTT. Its translation is CASSYLADTGELFF.

This clone was detected only once. The chain joins TRBV5-1 to TRBJ1-2, with a weak D call TRBD1 (6 bases). The CDR3 length is 15 residues. Trimming took off 2 bases at V and 0 bases at J, with 11 bases between the two ends. The germline V gene encodes CDR1 SGHRS and CDR2 YFSETQ. This chain's CDR3 is CASSFLQGTNYGYTF. In DNA form, the CDR3 reads TGCGCCAGCAGCTTTTTACAGGGAACTAACTATGGCTACACCTTC.

The chain joins TRBV11-2 to TRBJ1-4; D is possibly TRBD1 (6 bases). CDR1 is SGHAT and CDR2 is FQNNGV in the germline V gene. The CDR3 is 14 amino acids. Trimming left V 2 bases short and J 8 bases short, with 12 bases between. The CDR3 DNA is TGTGCCAGCAGCTTAATTAACAGGGAGGAAAAACTGTTTTTT. Amino acids: CASSLINREEKLFF.

This chain connects TRBV29-1 to TRBJ2-7; 12 nucleotides agree with TRBD2. The CDR3 has 14 amino acids. From germline, CDR1 is SQVTM and CDR2 ANQGSEA. The V and J ends lost 6 bases and 4 bases, in that order; junction bases with no gene match: 7. CDR3 in amino acids: CSVGRTSGVYEQYF. As DNA, the CDR3 is TGCAGCGTCGGGAGGACTAGCGGGGTATACGAGCAGTACTTC.